This T cell receptor beta chain was recorded in a study of T cell responses to AZD1222 COVID-19 vaccine. The data were produced by immunoSEQ multiplex PCR, yet TCRdb's version contains in-frame clones alone and is incomplete. There are under 130,000 clones in the sample; about nine tenths occur only once, and under 60% lies in the top ten. The ends lost 3 bases at V and 1 base at J; junction bases unmatched: 7. Germline CDR1 SGHAT, CDR2 FQNNGV. The CDR3 has 17 residues. The sample consisted of peripheral blood, taken on day 0 of AZD1222 vaccination. The V and J genes are TRBV11-2 and TRBJ2-3; 10 bases fit TRBD2. The TCR originated in an adult in good health. DNA of the CDR3: TGTGCCAGCAGCTTGGGACTAGCGTTTCGGGGCACAGATACGCAGTATTTT. The encoded protein is CASSLGLAFRGTDTQYF.